The 14 T cell receptor beta chains given below trace back to one sample, sequenced in a study of CD8 T cells in Susac syndrome. RNA, at about 0.45 to 1 ug, was reverse transcribed with random hexamers. Via MiXCR, TCRdb re-called the immunoSEQ multiplex PCR reads, giving one row per CDR3 protein. The repertoire consists of 150,000 or so distinct CDR3 sequences, with about 96% occurring once and the leading ten covering around 0.12%. Input material: CD4+ T cells from PBMCs. All receptors derive from a human donor with Susac syndrome.

The chain employs TRBV29-1 and TRBJ1-3; 8 positions agree with TRBD1. With 6 bases clipped from V and 1 base from J, the junction kept 5 bases outside the gene matches. This CDR3 has 14 residues. Germline CDR1 and CDR2: SQVTM and ANQGSEA. The DNA for the CDR3 is TGCAGCGTCGCGGGACAGGATTCTGGAAACACCATATATTTT. Its translation: CSVAGQDSGNTIYF.

The chain uses TRBV29-1 and TRBJ1-3; the D gene is possibly TRBD1 (6 bases). In germline, CDR1 is SQVTM, CDR2 ANQGSEA. Trimming removed 7 bases from V and 6 bases from J, with 10 bases in between. The CDR3 length is 11 residues. The CDR3 nucleotides read TGCAGCGCTCGGACAGAAAACACCATATATTTT. Its translation is CSARTENTIYF.

V is TRBV30 and J is TRBJ2-7; 10 bases line up with TRBD2. Germline V CDR1 and CDR2: GTSNPN, SVGIG (reference sequence). J lost 6 bases, V lost 2 bases, and 7 bases had no gene match. The CDR3 extends over 14 amino acids. The DNA of the CDR3 is TGTGCCTGGAGTAAGCGGGAGGGCCTCGGCGAGCAGTACTTC. It codes for CAWSKREGLGEQYF.

V is TRBV19 and J is TRBJ2-3; D gene ambiguous. The CDR3 has 14 residues. The V end was cut by 10 bases, the J end by 1 base, with 15 bases between. The germline V gene has CDR1 LNHDA and CDR2 SQIVND (reference sequence). In nucleotides, the CDR3 is TGTGCCACCGCCGACGTGAGTGGCACAGATACGCAGTATTTT. Its translation: CATADVSGTDTQYF.

V usage is TRBV12-3 or TRBV12-4 and J usage is TRBJ2-3; perhaps TRBD1 as D (6 bases). Trimming stripped 7 bases from V and 0 bases from J, with 11 bases between. There are 14 residues in the CDR3. CDR3 nucleotides: TGTGCCAGCAAGAACAGGGAAAGCACAGATACGCAGTATTTT. It encodes CASKNRESTDTQYF.

The J gene is TRBJ2-1, the V gene TRBV29-1; D is perhaps TRBD2 (6 bases). The CDR3 runs 14 residues. V shed 7 bases and J shed 3 bases, with 16 bases lying between them. Looked up from germline, CDR1 is SQVTM and CDR2 is ANQGSEA. CDR3 protein: CSGGERGYYNEQFF. Here the CDR3 DNA reads TGCAGCGGGGGGGAACGGGGGTACTACAATGAGCAGTTCTTC.

This clonotype was seen a single time. The chain is built from TRBV25-1 and TRBJ2-5; weak D call: TRBD1 (5 bases). CDR1 is MGHDK and CDR2 is SYGVNS in the germline V gene. The CDR3 is made up of 15 amino acids. Trimming took 5 bases from V and 4 from J, leaving 17 bases between them. The CDR3 loop is CASSLGAGFGETQYF. As DNA, the CDR3 is TGTGCCAGCAGTCTAGGGGCAGGGTTCGGAGAGACCCAGTACTTC.

This chain connects TRBV15 to TRBJ1-3; no clear D. Germline V gene sequence: CDR1 LNHNV, CDR2 YYDKDF (reference sequence). The CDR3 runs to 15 residues. Trimming took off 0 bases at V and 4 bases at J, with 10 bases between the two ends. CDR3 region: CATSRDPRLGNTIYF. The CDR3 DNA follows: TGTGCCACCAGCAGAGATCCCCGGTTGGGAAACACCATATATTTT.

This chain links TRBV29-1 with TRBJ1-1; D not certain. The CDR3 sequence is 11 residues long. CDR1 SQVTM and CDR2 ANQGSEA come from the germline V gene. CDR3 sequence reads: CITKEGAEAFF. The CDR3 DNA sequence: TGCATCACCAAGGAGGGCGCTGAAGCTTTCTTT.

V and J are TRBV6-6 and TRBJ2-5; 11 nucleotides align to TRBD2. The V segment lost 5 bases and the J segment 4 bases; nucleotides outside the gene matches: 9. This CDR3 has 16 residues. Germline V lookup: CDR1 MNHNY, CDR2 SVGAGI (reference sequence). The chain's CDR3 is CASSRLASGRSETQYF. Here the CDR3 DNA reads TGTGCCAGCAGTCGCCTGGCTAGCGGGAGGTCAGAGACCCAGTACTTC.

This chain connects TRBV9 to TRBJ1-1; no definite D call. Trimming pared 2 bases from V and 1 base from J, leaving 6 bases between. Germline CDR1 and CDR2: SGDLS and YYNGEE. CDR3 length equals 13 residues. The CDR3 DNA reads as TGTGCCAGCAGCGTGATCGAGAACACTGAAGCTTTCTTT. This translates into CASSVIENTEAFF.

The rearrangement uses TRBV20-1 and TRBJ2-6; possible D gene TRBD1, 6 bases. Germline CDR1 is DFQATT and CDR2 is SNEGSKA (reference sequence). Trimming cost V 6 bases and J 2 bases, with 14 bases left between them. The CDR3 sequence is 15 residues long. In DNA, the CDR3 is TGCAGTGCCACGCTTACAGGGACTGGGGCCAACGTCCTGACTTTC. Translated: CSATLTGTGANVLTF.

This sequence joins TRBV11-2 and TRBJ2-1, with TRBD2 matching 7 bases. This CDR3 has 14 residues. The V gene's germline CDR1 is SGHAT and CDR2 FQNNGV. J gave up 8 bases and V 1 base, and 5 bases lay outside the gene matches. The CDR3 region has the DNA TGTGCCAGCAGCTTAGGATCGGGACTACATGAGCAGTTCTTC. It specifies CASSLGSGLHEQFF.

The J gene is TRBJ2-7, the V gene TRBV29-1; 7 bases match TRBD1. The CDR3 spans 13 residues. The V gene end was trimmed by 7 bases and the J gene end by 1 base; junction bases not matched to a gene: 7. From germline, CDR1 is SQVTM and CDR2 ANQGSEA. The CDR3 protein is CSGLDRDSYEQYF. CDR3 bases: TGCAGCGGCCTTGACAGGGATTCCTACGAGCAGTACTTC.